Each of the 31 T cell receptor beta chains below was sequenced from the same sample in a study of post-analysis software for immune sequencing data. These receptors have no identified antigens. Findings and limits, study-wide: Comparison of patients with controls showed five TRBV segments more frequent in patients, TRBV5-6, TRBV5-1 and TRBV20-1 among them.

Unique molecular identifiers were built into the TCR beta cDNA libraries. TCRdb recomputed calls from the PCR reads with MiXCR, one row per CDR3 protein. The sample lists about 820,000 distinct CDR3 sequences, approximately 53% seen once, with 4.6% in the top ten. The material sequenced was blood. Receptors were obtained from a girl under 18 with multiple sclerosis.

The chain joins TRBV20-1 to TRBJ2-7; possible D gene TRBD1, 6 bases. V shed 6 bases and J shed 0 bases, with 18 bases lying between them. Germline CDR1 and CDR2: DFQATT and SNEGSKA (reference sequence). CDR3 length: 15 residues. The CDR3: CSAYDRTHNSYEQYF. The CDR3, as DNA: TGCAGTGCCTACGACAGGACACATAACTCCTACGAGCAGTACTTC.

This chain uses TRBV29-1 with TRBJ1-1, with 8 bases that match TRBD1. Per germline, CDR1 SQVTM and CDR2 ANQGSEA. The CDR3 has 13 residues. V was clipped by 0 bases and J by 8 bases; unmatched bases: 5. The CDR3: CSVEDRQGSEAFF. Here the CDR3 DNA reads TGCAGCGTTGAAGATCGACAGGGGTCGGAAGCTTTCTTT.

The chain employs TRBV10-3 and TRBJ2-1; D is uncertain. Gene TRBJ2-7 matches the end of the DNA better, so the J call may be wrong. Germline V gives CDR1 ENHRY, CDR2 SYGVKD. The CDR3 contains 15 residues. This CDR3 is CTTSLEWSTYNEQYF. CDR3 nucleotide sequence: TGTACCACCTCACTGGAGTGGTCGACCTACAATGAGCAGTACTTC.

CDR3 loop: CATSDSSGSTDEQFF. The CDR3 nucleotides are TGTGCCACCAGTGATTCTAGCGGGAGTACCGATGAGCAGTTCTTC. The chain couples TRBV24-1 to TRBJ2-1; the match to TRBD2 covers 10 bases. V lost 2 bases, J lost 8 bases, and 5 bases stayed unmatched. Looked up from germline, CDR1 is KGHDR and CDR2 is SFDVKD. This CDR3 region has 15 residues.

The chain combines TRBV2 with TRBJ2-1; maybe TRBD2 (6 bases). This CDR3 spans 14 amino acids. The V gene's germline CDR1 is SNHLY and CDR2 FYNNEI. V lost 7 bases to trimming and J lost 8 bases, with 18 bases between them. Here the CDR3 DNA reads TGTGCCAGCAAGGTTACGGGAGTGTCTTATGAGCAGTTCTTC. This encodes CASKVTGVSYEQFF.

The J gene is TRBJ2-2, the V gene TRBV10-3; D gene unclear. Germline values: CDR1 ENHRY, CDR2 SYGVKD. The CDR3 contains 14 residues. V gave up 6 bases and J gave up 2 bases, with 10 bases separating them. CDR3 in amino acids: CAISSGANTGELFF. CDR3 bases: TGTGCCATCAGCTCAGGAGCCAACACCGGGGAGCTGTTTTTT.

This clonotype has more than one count but fewer than ten. This chain uses TRBV20-1 with TRBJ1-5, with D possibly being TRBD1 (6 bases). This CDR3 is built from 13 residues. Germline V CDR1 and CDR2: DFQATT, SNEGSKA (reference sequence). V lost 4 bases to trimming and J lost 1 base, with 8 bases between them. Here the CDR3 reads CSATQGSNQPQHF. In DNA form, the CDR3 reads TGCAGTGCTACCCAGGGGAGCAATCAGCCCCAGCATTTT.

About this clonotype itself: Relative to the germline gene, one junction end is altered; a read error may explain this. V and J are TRBV6-5 and TRBJ2-7; the match to TRBD2 covers 7 bases. This CDR3 contains 13 residues. CDR1 is MNHEY and CDR2 is SVGAGI in the germline V gene. The CDR3 protein is CASNYSWGGEQYF. The CDR3 DNA is TGTGCCAGCAATTACTCTTGGGGGGGCGAGCAGTACTTC.

The CDR3 region has the DNA TGTGCCAGCAGTTTCTCGGGACACTCCAACTATGGCTACACCTTC. Encoded protein: CASSFSGHSNYGYTF. This chain joins TRBV6-5 and TRBJ1-2; maybe TRBD1 (6 bases). Germline CDR1 MNHEY, CDR2 SVGAGI. V shed 4 bases and J shed 2 bases, with 14 bases lying between them. This CDR3 has 15 amino acids.

The V gene is TRBV11-1, the J gene TRBJ2-3, with 14 bases lining up with TRBD2. The CDR3 consists of 17 residues. V trimming: 2 bases; J trimming: 4 bases; junction bases outside the gene matches: 5. The V gene's germline CDR1 is SGHAT and CDR2 FQDESV (reference sequence). In nucleotides, the CDR3 is TGTGCCAGCAGCTTACCTGCGACTAGCGGGGGGGCAGATACGCAGTATTTT. It encodes CASSLPATSGGADTQYF.

This clonotype was recorded a few times. The genes are TRBV29-1 and TRBJ2-7; D gene unclear. The CDR3 spans 12 residues. Trimming shortened V by 4 bases and J by 6 bases, and 13 bases separated the two germline ends. Germline V CDR1 and CDR2: SQVTM, ANQGSEA. The CDR3: CSVVQDAGEQYF. The DNA of the CDR3 is TGCAGCGTTGTCCAGGACGCCGGCGAGCAGTACTTC.

This clonotype was counted a few times. The chain combines TRBV6-1 with TRBJ2-5; D possibly corresponds to TRBD1 (6 bases). This CDR3 is 14 amino acids long. The V end lost 6 bases, the J end lost 0 bases, and 11 bases lay between the germline ends. From germline, CDR1 is MNHNS and CDR2 SASEGT. The CDR3 region has the DNA TGTGCCAGCAGATTTCGACAGGACCAAGAGACCCAGTACTTC. It is translated as CASRFRQDQETQYF.

This clonotype was found a few times. The chain recombines TRBV4-1 with TRBJ2-7; TRBD1 is a possible D gene (6 bases). Trimming removed 4 bases at V and 5 bases at J, with 18 bases between. From germline, CDR1 is MGHRA and CDR2 YSYEKL. The CDR3 has 15 amino acids. DNA of the CDR3: TGCGCCAGCAGCCTTGAAGGACAGCCGTACCACGAGCAGTACTTC. It codes for CASSLEGQPYHEQYF.

V is TRBV6-1 and J is TRBJ2-5; perhaps TRBD2 as D (7 bases). The DNA end favors TRBJ2-7, so the J call may be wrong. The CDR3 runs to 17 residues. Germline values: CDR1 MNHNS, CDR2 SASEGT. Written as DNA, the CDR3 is TGTGCCAGCAGTAAACCATTAGAGGGGGGGGGCCTAAGCGAGCAGTACTTC. Translation: CASSKPLEGGGLSEQYF.

V usage is TRBV29-1 and J usage is TRBJ2-3, with 12 bases aligning to TRBD2. CDR3 length: 14 amino acids. In germline, CDR1 is SQVTM, CDR2 ANQGSEA. Trimming removed 7 bases from V and 2 bases from J; junction bases left unmatched: 4. Here the CDR3 DNA reads TGCAGCGGAAGGACTAGCGGGGTCACAGATACGCAGTATTTT. As protein: CSGRTSGVTDTQYF.

This chain uses TRBV5-5 with TRBJ2-7, with D possibly being TRBD2 (5 bases). The CDR3 totals 14 residues. Trimming stripped 0 bases from V and 3 bases from J, with 10 bases between. From germline, CDR1 is SGHKS and CDR2 YYEKEE (reference sequence). The CDR3 coding sequence is TGTGCCAGCAGCTTGGCCGGGATCGGCTACGAGCAGTACTTC. Protein product: CASSLAGIGYEQYF.

This clonotype occurred once. The V call is TRBV29-1, the J call TRBJ2-1; the D gene is possibly TRBD2 (6 bases). This CDR3 is 14 amino acids long. The germline V and J ends were trimmed by 3 bases and 8 bases, with 17 bases remaining between them. Per germline, CDR1 SQVTM and CDR2 ANQGSEA. The CDR3 sequence is CSVDSGGWMDEQFF. In DNA, the CDR3 is TGCAGCGTTGATAGCGGCGGGTGGATGGATGAGCAGTTCTTC.

This clonotype was detected only a few times. The chain joins TRBV5-1 to TRBJ1-2; D call uncertain. V was trimmed by 0 bases and J by 2 bases, leaving 8 bases between them. Germline loops: CDR1 SGHRS, CDR2 YFSETQ. The CDR3 extends over 14 amino acids. CDR3 sequence: CASSLDAGNYGYTF. CDR3 DNA: TGCGCCAGCAGCTTGGATGCAGGCAACTATGGCTACACCTTC.

This rearrangement joins TRBV27 to TRBJ2-4; D perhaps matches TRBD1 (5 bases). The CDR3 covers 12 residues. V dropped 3 bases and J dropped 8 bases, with 8 bases sitting between them. The germline gives CDR1 MNHEY, CDR2 SMNVEV (reference sequence). CDR3 nucleotide sequence: TGTGCCAGCAGTTTTAAAGGGGACATTCAGTACTTC. This gives the protein CASSFKGDIQYF.

This clonotype was counted only a few times. The J gene is TRBJ2-1, the V gene TRBV6-1, with 9 bases aligning to TRBD2. The germline gives CDR1 MNHNS, CDR2 SASEGT. The CDR3 is made up of 17 amino acids. J lost 6 bases, V lost 4 bases, and 13 bases had no gene match. The CDR3 is CASSVKGSGRIANEQFF. The CDR3 nucleotides are TGTGCCAGCAGTGTGAAGGGGAGCGGGAGGATTGCCAATGAGCAGTTCTTC.

The chain links TRBV14 to TRBJ2-5; possible D gene TRBD1, 6 bases. The assigned J gene may be wrong: the sequence end matches TRBJ2-7 better. The germline V gene encodes CDR1 SGHDN and CDR2 FVKESK. The CDR3 is 16 amino acids. The CDR3 reads CASSQPGDSSWHEQYF. DNA for the CDR3: TGTGCCAGCAGCCAACCAGGGGATTCTTCGTGGCACGAGCAGTACTTC.

The V call is TRBV29-1, the J call TRBJ2-1, with no clear D. Germline CDR1 and CDR2: SQVTM and ANQGSEA. CDR3 size: 15 residues. V dropped 1 base and J dropped 4 bases, with 14 bases sitting between them. The CDR3 region has the DNA TGCAGCGTTGAAGGTGTCGGACGGAGATACAATGAGCAGTTCTTC. This translates into CSVEGVGRRYNEQFF.

The chain employs TRBV20-1 and TRBJ1-6, with D possibly TRBD1 on 5 matching bases. CDR1 DFQATT and CDR2 SNEGSKA come from the germline V gene (reference sequence). V lost 5 bases and J lost 7, with 9 bases in between. CDR3 size: 12 residues. The CDR3 DNA reads as TGCAGTGCTGGATCAGGGAATTCACCCCTCCACTTT. It yields the protein CSAGSGNSPLHF.

The chain joins TRBV3-1 to TRBJ2-6, with 10 bases matching TRBD1. Germline CDR1 and CDR2: LGHDT and YNNKEL (reference sequence). The CDR3 extends over 18 amino acids. Unmatched junction bases numbered 8, after V lost 6 bases and J lost 0 bases. The CDR3 coding sequence is TGTGCCAGCAGTCGACGTCGGGACAGGGGCTCTGGGGCCAACGTCCTGACTTTC. Amino acids: CASSRRRDRGSGANVLTF. Looking up the rest from reference TRBV3-1 and TRBJ2-6 gives the full variable domain: DTAVSQTPKYLVTQMGNDKSIKCEQNLGHDTMYWYKQDSKKFLKIMFSYNNKELIINETVPNRFSPKSPDKAHLNLHINSLELGDSAVYFCASSRRRDRGSGANVLTFGAGSRLTVL.

This chain connects TRBV6-6 to TRBJ2-7; D may be TRBD1 (5 bases). Germline assignment: CDR1 MNHNY and CDR2 SVGAGI (reference sequence). Between the trimmed V and J ends, which lost 7 bases and 3 bases, there was a span of 13 bases. This CDR3 has 13 amino acids. The DNA for the CDR3 is TGTGCCAGCACGCAGGGAACATACTACGAGCAGTACTTC. Protein sequence: CASTQGTYYEQYF.

The chain is built from TRBV29-1 and TRBJ1-2, with D hard to call. Trimming left V 3 bases short and J 1 base short, with 9 bases between. The CDR3 spans 13 residues. CDR1 SQVTM and CDR2 ANQGSEA come from the germline V gene. The CDR3, as DNA: TGCAGCGTTGAGAGGGTCGGTAACTATGGCTACACCTTC. Translated: CSVERVGNYGYTF.

CDR3 in amino acids: CASSYRSGLRTDTQYF. In DNA form, the CDR3 reads TGTGCCAGCAGTTACCGGAGCGGGCTCCGCACAGATACGCAGTATTTT. V and J are TRBV6-5 and TRBJ2-3, with D perhaps matching TRBD2 (6 bases). V lost 2 bases and J 1 base, leaving 13 bases between the germline ends. CDR1 and CDR2 from the germline V gene are MNHEY and SVGAGI. CDR3 length: 16 amino acids.

This clonotype has more than one count but fewer than ten. V is TRBV6-5 and J is TRBJ2-5; the match to TRBD2 covers 10 bases. Germline values: CDR1 MNHEY, CDR2 SVGAGI. This CDR3 is 15 amino acids long. J gave up 5 bases and V 6 bases, and 9 bases lay outside the gene matches. This CDR3 reads CASRKTGLALETQYF. For the CDR3, the DNA is TGTGCCAGCAGAAAAACGGGACTAGCGCTGGAGACCCAGTACTTC.

J is TRBJ2-5 and V is TRBV6-5, with D possibly matching TRBD1 (6 bases). The CDR3 consists of 15 residues. Trimming took off 2 bases at V and 4 bases at J, with 14 bases between the two ends. CDR1 and CDR2 (germline): MNHEY, SVGAGI. The chain's CDR3 is CASSYGQGIGETQYF. Here the CDR3 DNA reads TGTGCCAGCAGTTACGGGCAGGGGATTGGAGAGACCCAGTACTTC.

This chain joins TRBV29-1 and TRBJ1-4; D is undetermined. Trimming left V 3 bases short and J 8 bases short, with 7 bases between. The CDR3 is made up of 11 amino acids. The germline V gene encodes CDR1 SQVTM and CDR2 ANQGSEA. The CDR3 protein is CSVDRNEKLFF. Written as DNA, the CDR3 is TGCAGCGTTGACAGGAACGAAAAACTGTTTTTT.

The sample holds a few counts of this clonotype. The chain joins TRBV6-1 to TRBJ2-3; 8 nucleotides align to TRBD1. The CDR3 has 14 amino acids. In germline, CDR1 is MNHNS, CDR2 SASEGT. V lost 7 bases and J lost 5; bases outside the gene matches: 8. CDR3 sequence (DNA): TGTGCCAGCAACTCGGACAGGGCAGGAGATACGCAGTATTTT. It translates to CASNSDRAGDTQYF.